This paragraph covers one T cell receptor (beta chain) sequence. Its antigen is unknown. Sequencing used immunoSEQ multiplex PCR; TCRdb keeps in-frame clones, though not all of them. Here the sample spans some 90,000 clones, 88% being singletons. This sample was included in a study of T cell responses to AZD1222 COVID-19 vaccine. For the study at large: Pooled samples include second doses given at about 4 or 12 weeks. Study-wide points: Only after the peak T cell response were repertoires sampled.

CDR1 is SGHTA and CDR2 is FQGTGA in the germline V gene. CDR3 length: 15 amino acids. Trimming removed 5 bases from V and 1 base from J; junction bases left unmatched: 2. Sample: peripheral blood, taken on day 0 of AZD1222 vaccination. The genes are TRBV7-3 and TRBJ2-2, with TRBD2 identical over 9 bases. This TCR was sampled from an adult in good health. Here the CDR3 DNA reads TGTGCCAGCAGCAGCGGGGGGCGGAACACCGGGGAGCTGTTTTTT. This encodes CASSSGGRNTGELFF.